This is a list of T cell receptor beta chains from one sample in a study of blood T cell repertoires in COVID-19. TCRdb keeps only in-frame clones here, not all; method: immunoSEQ multiplex PCR. The table lists 150,000 to 200,000 clones, roughly four fifths of them singletons. Specimen: PBMCs or T cells enriched from blood (not recorded which). Receptors were obtained from a man between 45 and 60 years old who had recovered from COVID-19. CDR3s include the opening cysteine and the closing phenylalanine or tryptophan. The D gene is left open where the match is weak. Clone size is not always given. Where it is, it says once, few, many or a class for expanded clones.

j_gene	d_gene	abundance	v_gene	CDR3aa	CDR3nt
TRBJ2-2	-	once	TRBV9	CASSVSGMAGELFF	TGTGCCAGCAGCGTTAGCGGAATGGCCGGGGAGCTGTTTTTT
TRBJ2-2	TRBD2	-	TRBV7-9	CASSDRDYNTGELFF	TGTGCCAGCAGCGACCGGGACTATAACACCGGGGAGCTGTTTTTT
TRBJ1-5	TRBD1	once	TRBV2	CASSELGQLLQPQHF	TGTGCCAGCAGTGAACTGGGACAGCTTCTCCAGCCCCAGCATTTT
TRBJ1-5	-	-	TRBV15	CATSRDGQVQPQHF	TGTGCCACCAGCAGAGATGGGCAGGTCCAGCCCCAGCATTTT
TRBJ2-5	-	once	TRBV27	CASSNRGGQETQYF	TGTGCCAGCAGTAACAGGGGGGGCCAAGAGACCCAGTACTTC
TRBJ2-1	TRBD2	-	TRBV5-6	CASSLLPGGSYNEQFF	TGTGCCAGCAGTCTCTTGCCGGGGGGGTCCTACAATGAGCAGTTCTTC
TRBJ2-1	TRBD1	-	TRBV5-4	CATWDRTYNEQFF	TGTGCCACCTGGGACAGGACTTACAATGAGCAGTTCTTC
TRBJ1-1	-	once	TRBV28	CASSLLLANTEAFF	TGTGCCAGCAGTTTATTGTTAGCCAACACTGAAGCTTTCTTT
TRBJ1-1	-	-	TRBV7-3	CASSQRAGLGEAFF	TGTGCCAGCAGCCAACGGGCAGGGCTGGGTGAAGCTTTCTTT
TRBJ2-2	TRBD2	once	TRBV28	CASRQTSGGTGELFF	TGTGCCAGCAGACAGACTAGCGGGGGCACCGGGGAGCTGTTTTTT
TRBJ2-7	-	-	TRBV19	CAPRGVGDYEQYF	TGTGCCCCCAGGGGGGTTGGGGACTACGAGCAGTACTTC
TRBJ1-5	-	-	TRBV19	CASSMMTANSNQPQHF	TGTGCCAGTAGTATGATGACAGCTAATAGCAATCAGCCCCAGCATTTT
TRBJ2-5	-	few	TRBV12-5	CASGFSPETQYF	TGTGCTAGTGGTTTCTCCCCCGAGACCCAGTACTTC
TRBJ2-2	-	-	TRBV18	CASSQESGVSTGELFF	TGTGCCAGCTCACAGGAATCAGGGGTCAGCACCGGGGAGCTGTTTTTT
TRBJ2-5	-	few	TRBV16	CASSQNRQETQYF	TGTGCCAGCAGCCAAAACAGGCAAGAGACCCAGTACTTC
TRBJ2-2	TRBD1	-	TRBV29-1	CSVETGQGAVGELFF	TGCAGCGTTGAAACTGGACAGGGGGCGGTCGGGGAGCTGTTTTTT
TRBJ2-1	TRBD2	few	TRBV27	CASSSRPGLAVNEQFF	TGTGCCAGCAGCTCCCGACCGGGACTAGCGGTTAATGAGCAGTTCTTC
TRBJ2-5	TRBD1	-	TRBV5-1	CASSRDRRQETQYF	TGCGCCAGCTCCCGGGACAGGAGACAAGAGACCCAGTACTTC
TRBJ2-5	TRBD1	-	TRBV7-3	CASSLTTGGQETQYF	TGTGCCAGCAGCTTAACGACAGGGGGCCAAGAGACCCAGTACTTC
TRBJ1-6	TRBD1	many	TRBV5-1	CASSLTGDDSPLHF	TGCGCCAGCAGCTTGACAGGGGATGATTCACCCCTCCACTTT
TRBJ1-5	-	-	TRBV13	CASSLGGAQPQHF	TGTGCCAGCAGCTTAGGAGGGGCTCAGCCCCAGCATTTT
TRBJ2-7	TRBD2	-	TRBV10-3	CASNPGTSSYEQYF	TGTGCCAGCAATCCCGGGACTAGCTCCTACGAGCAGTACTTC
TRBJ1-3	-	once	TRBV5-1	CASSLNSGGVGSGNTIYF	TGCGCCAGCAGCCTGAACAGCGGGGGCGTTGGTAGCGGAAACACCATATATTTT
TRBJ2-3	-	-	TRBV3-1/TRBV3-2	CASSQTVRGSHTDTQYF	TGTGCCAGCAGCCAAACGGTCCGAGGGTCCCACACAGATACGCAGTATTTT
TRBJ1-2	TRBD1	-	TRBV19	CASTSRGLDYGYTF	TGTGCCAGTACGTCCAGGGGGTTGGACTATGGCTACACCTTC
TRBJ1-4	-	-	TRBV12-3/TRBV12-4	CATQLGTYEKLFF	TGTGCCACCCAACTCGGGACATATGAAAAACTGTTTTTT
TRBJ1-1	-	-	TRBV29-1	CSVVRGINTEAFF	TGCAGCGTAGTCAGGGGCATCAACACTGAAGCTTTCTTT
TRBJ1-3	TRBD1	few	TRBV3-1/TRBV3-2	CASSQGQGVGNTIYF	TGTGCCAGCAGCCAAGGACAGGGTGTCGGAAACACCATATATTTT
TRBJ1-2	-	few	TRBV14	CASSQGKDRNYGYTF	TGTGCCAGCAGCCAGGGAAAAGACAGAAACTATGGCTACACCTTC
TRBJ1-1	-	-	TRBV19	CASRHPGKNTEAFF	TGTGCCAGTAGACATCCAGGGAAGAACACTGAAGCTTTCTTT
TRBJ2-5	-	-	TRBV29-1	CSVEDLGETQYF	TGCAGCGTTGAAGATCTCGGGGAGACCCAGTACTTC
TRBJ1-4	-	few	TRBV9	CASSPRQTTNEKLFF	TGTGCCAGCAGCCCCCGACAGACAACTAATGAAAAACTGTTTTTT
TRBJ1-1	TRBD1	once	TRBV6-1	CASSEGRGLGTEAFF	TGTGCCAGCAGTGAAGGCAGGGGGCTGGGCACTGAAGCTTTCTTT
TRBJ2-5	-	once	TRBV28	CASSLGQGLSETQYF	TGTGCCAGCAGCCTCGGACAGGGACTATCGGAGACCCAGTACTTC
TRBJ1-5	-	-	TRBV2	CASSYGGNLLSSNQPQHF	TGTGCCAGCAGTTATGGGGGGAACCTTTTAAGTAGCAATCAGCCCCAGCATTTT
TRBJ1-5	-	few	TRBV24-1	CATSDPRVGDYQPQHF	TGTGCCACCAGTGATCCCAGGGTAGGAGACTATCAGCCCCAGCATTTT
TRBJ1-1	-	-	TRBV5-4	CASSPQRGRLMNTEAFF	TGTGCCAGCAGCCCTCAGCGCGGTAGACTGATGAACACTGAAGCTTTCTTT